A selection of T cell receptor beta chains follows, all from one sample in a study of blood T cell repertoires in COVID-19. Using immunoSEQ multiplex PCR, the repertoire was profiled, and TCRdb retains in-frame clones only, with some absent. Here the sample spans about 200,000 clones, roughly 84% being singletons. Sequenced input: peripheral blood. These TCRs come from a woman aged 80 or older with acute or convalescent COVID-19. The CDR3 runs from the conserved cysteine through the conserved F or W. The order of the fields is J gene, clone size, V gene, D gene, CDR3 DNA, CDR3 protein. The D gene is left open where the match is weak. Clone size appears in some rows only: once, few, many, or a class for an expanded clone.

J gene: TRBJ2-3
clone size: -
V gene: TRBV7-2
D gene: TRBD1
CDR3 DNA: TGTGCCAGCAGCTTAATGGGGACAGGGCCAGATACGCAGTATTTT
CDR3 protein: CASSLMGTGPDTQYF

J gene: TRBJ2-7
clone size: -
V gene: TRBV27
D gene: TRBD1
CDR3 DNA: TGTGCCAGCAGTCCTTGGGACAGGGGCTACTACGAGCAGTACTTC
CDR3 protein: CASSPWDRGYYEQYF

J gene: TRBJ2-4
clone size: -
V gene: TRBV2
D gene: -
CDR3 DNA: TGTGCCAGCAGTAACCAGGGACTAGCCAAAAACATTCAGTACTTC
CDR3 protein: CASSNQGLAKNIQYF

J gene: TRBJ2-3
clone size: -
V gene: TRBV18
D gene: -
CDR3 DNA: TGTGCCAGCTCACCAACCGCGACCCCTGCGGGAGATACGCAGTATTTT
CDR3 protein: CASSPTATPAGDTQYF

J gene: TRBJ2-7
clone size: -
V gene: TRBV10-2
D gene: TRBD2
CDR3 DNA: TGCGCCAGCAGTGAGTGGGCGGGAGAGAGGGGGTACTTC
CDR3 protein: CASSEWAGERGYF

J gene: TRBJ2-3
clone size: -
V gene: TRBV9
D gene: -
CDR3 DNA: TGTGCCAGCAAAGAGGTAGCCGTCACAGATACGCAGTATTTT
CDR3 protein: CASKEVAVTDTQYF

J gene: TRBJ2-7
clone size: -
V gene: TRBV2
D gene: TRBD2
CDR3 DNA: TGTGCCACCCAGGGGGCTAGCGGGAGGCCATCCTACGAGCAGTACTTC
CDR3 protein: CATQGASGRPSYEQYF

J gene: TRBJ2-5
clone size: -
V gene: TRBV9
D gene: -
CDR3 DNA: TGTGCCAGCAGCGCAGGGGATATTGGGGAGACCCAGTACTTC
CDR3 protein: CASSAGDIGETQYF

J gene: TRBJ2-1
clone size: -
V gene: TRBV4-3
D gene: TRBD2
CDR3 DNA: TGCGCCAGCAGCCAAGAAAGGCTAGCGGGCCGCAATGAGCAGTTCTTC
CDR3 protein: CASSQERLAGRNEQFF

J gene: TRBJ1-1
clone size: -
V gene: TRBV7-2
D gene: -
CDR3 DNA: TGTGCCAGCAGCCGGCGGGCGGGAAGATTGAACACTGAAGCTTTCTTT
CDR3 protein: CASSRRAGRLNTEAFF

J gene: TRBJ1-1
clone size: -
V gene: TRBV5-1
D gene: TRBD1
CDR3 DNA: TGCGCCAGCCGGGGACAGGAGGGGGGGGTCTATGAAGCTTTCTTT
CDR3 protein: CASRGQEGGVYEAFF

J gene: TRBJ2-7
clone size: -
V gene: TRBV5-4
D gene: -
CDR3 DNA: TGTGCCAGCAGCCTGAGCCAAGCCGAGCAGTACTTC
CDR3 protein: CASSLSQAEQYF

J gene: TRBJ2-1
clone size: once
V gene: TRBV18
D gene: TRBD2
CDR3 DNA: TGTGCCAGCTCACCCTCCGTCGAGCGGGGTAATGAGCAGTTCTTC
CDR3 protein: CASSPSVERGNEQFF

J gene: TRBJ1-4
clone size: -
V gene: TRBV28
D gene: TRBD1
CDR3 DNA: TGTGCCAGCAGCACGAGGGACAGGGCGGAGAGAACTAATGAAAAACTGTTTTTT
CDR3 protein: CASSTRDRAERTNEKLFF

J gene: TRBJ1-2
clone size: -
V gene: TRBV5-1
D gene: TRBD1
CDR3 DNA: TGCGCCAGCGGTCCGACAGGGAGCTACTATGGCTACACCTTC
CDR3 protein: CASGPTGSYYGYTF

J gene: TRBJ1-5
clone size: -
V gene: TRBV28
D gene: TRBD1
CDR3 DNA: TGTGCCAGCAGGACCGGGACAGTGAATCAGCCCCAGCATTTT
CDR3 protein: CASRTGTVNQPQHF

J gene: TRBJ2-2
clone size: -
V gene: TRBV3-1/TRBV3-2
D gene: -
CDR3 DNA: TGTGCCAGCAGCCATTCCAGCGTGGGCACCGGGGAGCTGTTTTTT
CDR3 protein: CASSHSSVGTGELFF

J gene: TRBJ1-2
clone size: -
V gene: TRBV3-1/TRBV3-2
D gene: -
CDR3 DNA: TGTGCCAGCAGGGACAATAACTATGGCTACACCTTC
CDR3 protein: CASRDNNYGYTF

J gene: TRBJ2-3
clone size: -
V gene: TRBV7-6
D gene: -
CDR3 DNA: TGTGCCAGCAGCTACGGAGATACGCAGTATTTT
CDR3 protein: CASSYGDTQYF

J gene: TRBJ2-4
clone size: -
V gene: TRBV18
D gene: TRBD1
CDR3 DNA: TGTGCCAGCTCACCAGGGACAGGGCCCTTAATTCAGTACTTC
CDR3 protein: CASSPGTGPLIQYF

J gene: TRBJ1-5
clone size: -
V gene: TRBV28
D gene: TRBD1
CDR3 DNA: TGTGCCAGCAGTGTGGACAGGGATCAGCCCCAGCATTTT
CDR3 protein: CASSVDRDQPQHF

J gene: TRBJ2-4
clone size: -
V gene: TRBV18
D gene: TRBD1
CDR3 DNA: TGTGCCAGCTCACCACCAACAGGGGGGAACATTCAGTACTTC
CDR3 protein: CASSPPTGGNIQYF

J gene: TRBJ2-1
clone size: once
V gene: TRBV7-9
D gene: TRBD2
CDR3 DNA: TGTGCCAGCAGCTTAGCTAGCGGGAGGGCCTACAATGAGCAGTTCTTC
CDR3 protein: CASSLASGRAYNEQFF

J gene: TRBJ2-7
clone size: -
V gene: TRBV7-9
D gene: -
CDR3 DNA: TGTGCCAGCAGCTTAGGAACAGAGTTTGACGAGCAGTACTTC
CDR3 protein: CASSLGTEFDEQYF

J gene: TRBJ2-3
clone size: -
V gene: TRBV7-8
D gene: TRBD2
CDR3 DNA: TGTGCCAGCAGCACGGGACTAGCGGGAGGAAGGGATACGCAGTATTTT
CDR3 protein: CASSTGLAGGRDTQYF

J gene: TRBJ2-2
clone size: once
V gene: TRBV6-5
D gene: -
CDR3 DNA: TGTGCCAGCTCCCGGGACTGGAAAAACACCGGGGAGCTGTTTTTT
CDR3 protein: CASSRDWKNTGELFF

J gene: TRBJ2-6
clone size: -
V gene: TRBV19
D gene: -
CDR3 DNA: TGTGGGTCAAACCGGCGGGGATCCTCTGGGGCCAACGTCCTGACTTTC
CDR3 protein: CGSNRRGSSGANVLTF

J gene: TRBJ1-6
clone size: -
V gene: TRBV9
D gene: TRBD1
CDR3 DNA: TGTGCCAGCAGCGTAGGGGACAGTAGGTCGCCCCTCCACTTT
CDR3 protein: CASSVGDSRSPLHF

J gene: TRBJ1-2
clone size: -
V gene: TRBV5-6
D gene: TRBD1
CDR3 DNA: TGTGCCAGCAGCTGGGCCGGACAGGATGGCTACACCTTC
CDR3 protein: CASSWAGQDGYTF

J gene: TRBJ2-4
clone size: once
V gene: TRBV7-2
D gene: -
CDR3 DNA: TGTGCCAGCAGCTTAGGCACAGGAAAACTAGCCAAAAACATTCAGTACTTC
CDR3 protein: CASSLGTGKLAKNIQYF

J gene: TRBJ1-2
clone size: -
V gene: TRBV6-5
D gene: -
CDR3 DNA: TGTGCCAGCAGTTACTCGGGGGGGCGGTATGGCTACACCTTC
CDR3 protein: CASSYSGGRYGYTF

J gene: TRBJ2-2
clone size: -
V gene: TRBV4-3
D gene: -
CDR3 DNA: TGCGCCAGCAGCCAAGATTCGGCAGGGATCGGGGAGCTGTTTTTT
CDR3 protein: CASSQDSAGIGELFF

J gene: TRBJ2-5
clone size: -
V gene: TRBV6-5
D gene: -
CDR3 DNA: TGTGCCAGCACTATCGCGGCGGGGGCAGGAACCCAGTACTTC
CDR3 protein: CASTIAAGAGTQYF

J gene: TRBJ2-5
clone size: -
V gene: TRBV15
D gene: TRBD1
CDR3 DNA: TGTGCCACCAGCAGCGGGACAGGGGGCGCGTGGGAGACCCAGTACTTC
CDR3 protein: CATSSGTGGAWETQYF

J gene: TRBJ2-1
clone size: -
V gene: TRBV6-5
D gene: -
CDR3 DNA: TGTGCCGTCTCCGGTTCGTTTAATGAGCAGTTCTTC
CDR3 protein: CAVSGSFNEQFF

J gene: TRBJ1-4
clone size: -
V gene: TRBV18
D gene: TRBD1
CDR3 DNA: TGTGCCAGCTCACCCGGGACAGGGGATGAAAAACTGTTTTTT
CDR3 protein: CASSPGTGDEKLFF

J gene: TRBJ2-2
clone size: -
V gene: TRBV6-4
D gene: -
CDR3 DNA: TGTGCCAGCAGCCCTTTTTGGGCCGCCGGGGAGCTGTTTTTT
CDR3 protein: CASSPFWAAGELFF

J gene: TRBJ2-1
clone size: -
V gene: TRBV5-5
D gene: -
CDR3 DNA: TGTGCCAGCAGCTTGGAAGCTAGAAGTAATGAGCAGTTCTTC
CDR3 protein: CASSLEARSNEQFF

J gene: TRBJ1-5
clone size: -
V gene: TRBV7-2
D gene: TRBD1
CDR3 DNA: TGTGCCAGCAGCTTAGGAATGACAGGGGAAGGGTATCCGCATTTT
CDR3 protein: CASSLGMTGEGYPHF

J gene: TRBJ1-2
clone size: -
V gene: TRBV18
D gene: TRBD1
CDR3 DNA: TGTGCCAGCTCACCACCGGGACAGGGGGAACATGGCTACACCTTC
CDR3 protein: CASSPPGQGEHGYTF

J gene: TRBJ1-1
clone size: -
V gene: TRBV29-1
D gene: TRBD1
CDR3 DNA: TGCAGCGTTGTCGGGACAGGGAACACTGAAGCTTTCTTT
CDR3 protein: CSVVGTGNTEAFF

J gene: TRBJ1-1
clone size: -
V gene: TRBV7-2
D gene: -
CDR3 DNA: TGTGCCAGCAGCACAGTGACAGGCCTCGAAGCTTTCTTT
CDR3 protein: CASSTVTGLEAFF